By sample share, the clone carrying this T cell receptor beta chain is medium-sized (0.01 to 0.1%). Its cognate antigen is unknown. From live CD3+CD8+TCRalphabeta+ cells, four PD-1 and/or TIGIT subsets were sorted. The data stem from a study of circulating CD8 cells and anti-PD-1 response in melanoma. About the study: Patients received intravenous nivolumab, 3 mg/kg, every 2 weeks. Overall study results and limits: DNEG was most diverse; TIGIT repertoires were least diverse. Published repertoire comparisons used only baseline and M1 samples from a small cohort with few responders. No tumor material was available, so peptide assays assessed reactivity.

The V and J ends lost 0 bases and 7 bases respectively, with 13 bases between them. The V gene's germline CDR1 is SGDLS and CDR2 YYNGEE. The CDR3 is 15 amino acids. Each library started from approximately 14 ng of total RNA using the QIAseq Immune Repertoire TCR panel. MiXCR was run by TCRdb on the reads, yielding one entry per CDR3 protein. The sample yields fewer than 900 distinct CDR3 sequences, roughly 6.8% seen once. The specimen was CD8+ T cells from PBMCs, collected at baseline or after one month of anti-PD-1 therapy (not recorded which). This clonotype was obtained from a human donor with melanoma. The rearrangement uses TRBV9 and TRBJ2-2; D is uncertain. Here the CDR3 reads CASSVAAPGLGELFF. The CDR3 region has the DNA TGTGCCAGCAGCGTAGCCGCCCCTGGGCTCGGGGAGCTGTTTTTT. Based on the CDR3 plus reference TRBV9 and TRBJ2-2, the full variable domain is DSGVTQTPKHLITATGQRVTLRCSPRSGDLSVYWYQQSLDQGLQFLIQYYNGEERAKGNILERFSAQQFPDLHSELNLSSLELGDSALYFCASSVAAPGLGELFFGEGSRLTVL.